This TCR beta chain was retrieved from a study of blood T cell repertoires in COVID-19. On the study more broadly: Donors in the United States, Italy and Spain gave samples during acute or convalescent COVID-19. Sample material is recorded as cDNA or gDNA derived from T cells, B-cell-depleted T cells, or PBMCs.

In the original analysis: Reference gene primer amplification gave estimated nucleated cell counts. Measured with immunoSEQ multiplex PCR; TCRdb has only the in-frame clones, and not every one. That table is the source of V, J and clone size, and D and trimming were worked out from the DNA. The repertoire holds more than 95,000 clones, with around 81% as singletons. Germline CDR1 SGHNT, CDR2 YYREEE (reference sequence). The length of the CDR3 is 17 residues. After removal of 4 bases from V and 3 bases from J, the junction contained 9 bases not matched to a gene. Specimen: peripheral blood. The genes are TRBV5-4 and TRBJ2-7, with 14 bases fitting TRBD2. This receptor was identified in a woman aged 50 to 65 with acute or convalescent COVID-19. The CDR3 reads CASSPPGLAGVSYEQYF. Here the CDR3 DNA reads TGTGCCAGCAGCCCCCCGGGACTAGCGGGAGTGAGCTACGAGCAGTACTTC.